This T cell receptor (beta chain) was identified in a study of blood T cell repertoires in COVID-19 (dated by TCRdb to 2018 to 2020). Looking at the study overall: Samples covering the acute and convalescent phases of COVID-19 were provided by collaborators in the United States, Italy and Spain. The prospective study material was composed of cDNA or gDNA derived from T cells, B-cell-depleted T cells, or PBMCs. Subjects who had been exposed to COVID-19, were actively infected with it, or had recovered from it provided the deeply sampled blood TCRbeta repertoires that made up the dataset. A freely available public database, intended as a resource for researchers studying the immune response to SARS-CoV-2, is where the repertoires were released. Samples were obtained from the ongoing ImmuneRACE study (first 160 participants) and from roughly 1,300 subjects provided by 6 global collaborators. Sample metadata almost always included a de-identified subject ID, COVID-19 status, age in years and sex. Where HLA class I and class II types were available, the types were taken from metadata supplied by the sample provider, not from assay-based typing. On the study overall, not on this receptor specifically: How much clinical and demographic metadata was included differed by source and by participant, and the metadata was provided uncurated.

Cut back by 6 bases and 3 bases, the V and J ends lie 9 bases apart. The germline V gene (reference sequence) sets CDR1 to MNHEY and CDR2 to SMNVEV. Spanning cysteine to phenylalanine, the CDR3 consists of 12 amino acids. Kept here is only the CDR3 DNA, which spans 36 bases and is read in frame from base 1. Each collaborating institution followed its own protocols to collect whole blood in K2EDTA tubes. For TCRbeta analysis, collaborators shipped samples as frozen whole blood, isolated PBMCs, or DNA extracted from either of those sample types. TCRbeta CDR3 regions were amplified from genomic DNA by means of the immunoSEQ Assay, a bias-controlled multiplex PCR. In the authors' own workflow: The number of nucleated cells in each sample was estimated from the amplification of reference gene primers within the assay. To quantify the absolute abundance of each unique TCRbeta CDR3 rearrangement, sequence reads were collapsed and filtered. Productive Simpson clonality was computed per sample as the square root of Simpson's diversity index over productive rearrangements. Drawn from immuneACCESS, this table holds only the in-frame rearrangements with V and J called that TCRdb kept. Clones are partly lost; checked studies trace under half to an unresolved V gene and leave the rest unexplained. V and J calls and clone size are copied from that table; D and trimming were computed from the DNA. The sample table lists more than 100,000 clones, 87% of them with a count of one. The ten largest clones take up approximately 3.1% of the sample.

As to this clone: The specificity of this receptor is unknown. The sample holds no much larger clone one base away, and base qualities are not on file.

The sequence derives from a man aged 45-65 years in a cohort sampled during active COVID-19. The rearrangement joined TRBV27 to TRBJ2-7, with a weak D call of TRBD1 (6 bases match). The sequencing sample was made of peripheral blood. Read as DNA, the sequence is TGTGCCAGCAGCCAACAGGGCTACGAGCAGTACTTC. The encoded protein is CASSQQGYEQYF.